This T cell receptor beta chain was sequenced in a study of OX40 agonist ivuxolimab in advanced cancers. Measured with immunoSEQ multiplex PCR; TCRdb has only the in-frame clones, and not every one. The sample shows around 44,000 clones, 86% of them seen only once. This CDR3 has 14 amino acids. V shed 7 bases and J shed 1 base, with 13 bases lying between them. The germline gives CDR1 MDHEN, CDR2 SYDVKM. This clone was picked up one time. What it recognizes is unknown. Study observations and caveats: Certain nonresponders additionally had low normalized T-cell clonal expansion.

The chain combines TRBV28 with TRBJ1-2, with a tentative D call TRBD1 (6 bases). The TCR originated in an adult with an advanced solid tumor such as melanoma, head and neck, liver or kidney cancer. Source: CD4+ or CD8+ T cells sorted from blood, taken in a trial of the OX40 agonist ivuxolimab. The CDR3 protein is CASIKGVDNYGYTF. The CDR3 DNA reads TGTGCCAGCATCAAGGGGGTGGATAACTATGGCTACACCTTC.